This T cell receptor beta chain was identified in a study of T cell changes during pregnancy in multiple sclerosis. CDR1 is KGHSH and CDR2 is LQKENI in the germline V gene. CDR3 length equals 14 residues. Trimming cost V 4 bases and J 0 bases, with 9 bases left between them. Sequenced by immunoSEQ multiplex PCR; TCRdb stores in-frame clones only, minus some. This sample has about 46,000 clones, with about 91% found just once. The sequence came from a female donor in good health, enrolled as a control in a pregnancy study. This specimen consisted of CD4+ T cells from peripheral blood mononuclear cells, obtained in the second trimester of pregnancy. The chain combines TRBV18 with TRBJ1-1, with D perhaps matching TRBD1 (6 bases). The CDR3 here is CASSQQGLNTEAFF. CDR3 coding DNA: TGTGCCAGCTCACAACAGGGTCTGAACACTGAAGCTTTCTTT. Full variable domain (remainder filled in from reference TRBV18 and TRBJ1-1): NAGVMQNPRHLVRRRGQEARLRCSPMKGHSHVYWYRQLPEEGLKFMVYLQKENIIDESGMPKERFSAEFPKEGPSILRIQQVVRGDSAAYFCASSQQGLNTEAFFGQGTRLTVV.